A single sample gave rise to the 17 T cell receptor beta chains below, sequenced in a study of CD8 T cells in ankylosing spondylitis. TCRdb reanalysed the 5' RACE reads using MiXCR and keeps one entry per CDR3 protein. The data contain under 300,000 distinct CDR3 sequences, around 9.2% of them singletons. Sequencing was carried out using blood, either unsorted or a sorted T cell fraction (not recorded which). These receptors originate from a male donor with ankylosing spondylitis or in good health (not recorded which).

This clonotype was found a few times. V usage is TRBV5-6 and J usage is TRBJ2-5; 7 bases map to TRBD2. Germline V lookup: CDR1 SGHDT, CDR2 YYEEEE. V shed 6 bases, J shed 9 bases, and the junction held 8 bases outside the gene matches. CDR3 length: 12 residues. CDR3 protein: CASNFVGGAQYF. CDR3 sequence (DNA): TGTGCCAGCAACTTCGTGGGGGGGGCCCAGTACTTC.

This clonotype was detected ten times or more. The chain joins TRBV7-9 to TRBJ2-2, with 11 bases fitting TRBD2. J gave up 3 bases and V 8 bases, and 11 bases lay outside the gene matches. CDR1 is SEHNR, CDR2 FQNEAQ, per germline (reference sequence). CDR3 length: 17 residues. The DNA of the CDR3 is TGTGCCAGCTCACCACGACTAGCGGGGCCCGACACCGGGGAGCTGTTTTTT. Its protein product is CASSPRLAGPDTGELFF. The complete variable domain, with remaining parts taken from reference TRBV7-9 and TRBJ2-2, reads DTGVSQNPRHKITKRGQNVTFRCDPISEHNRLYWYRQTLGQGPEFLTYFQNEAQLEKSRLLSDRFSAERPKGSFSTLEIQRTEQGDSAMYLCASSPRLAGPDTGELFFGEGSRLTVL.

This sequence joins TRBV20-1 and TRBJ2-2; 8 bases agree with TRBD2. V lost 1 base and J lost 7; bases outside the gene matches: 14. The CDR3 sequence is 17 residues long. The germline V gene encodes CDR1 DFQATT and CDR2 SNEGSKA (reference sequence). CDR3 loop: CSARVSGKGVGGGELFF. CDR3 in DNA: TGCAGTGCTAGAGTTAGCGGGAAGGGAGTTGGAGGCGGGGAGCTGTTTTTT.

This clonotype was seen a few times. The gene calls are TRBV5-1 and TRBJ2-1; 8 nucleotides match TRBD2. The CDR3 has 15 residues. The J segment lost 8 bases and the V segment lost 2 bases, leaving 9 bases of the junction unmatched. CDR1 and CDR2 from the germline V gene are SGHRS and YFSETQ. The CDR3 protein is CASSFRGGLGDEQFF. CDR3 DNA sequence: TGCGCCAGCAGCTTCCGGGGGGGCCTCGGCGATGAGCAGTTCTTC.

This clonotype was seen a few times. This chain joins TRBV20-1 and TRBJ2-1; 7 bases align to TRBD2. Germline V CDR1 and CDR2: DFQATT, SNEGSKA (reference sequence). V lost 6 bases to trimming and J lost 4 bases; unmatched junction nucleotides: 12. This CDR3 region has 15 residues. The CDR3 coding sequence is TGCAGTGCCTCCCCATACCAGCGGGGATACAATGAGCAGTTCTTC. It codes for CSASPYQRGYNEQFF.

Only a few counts were recorded for this clonotype. The V call is TRBV7-9, the J call TRBJ2-1, with 8 positions matching TRBD2. Losses at the gene ends were 5 bases for V and 3 bases for J; bases not matched to a gene: 12. The CDR3 has 17 amino acids. The V gene's germline CDR1 is SEHNR and CDR2 FQNEAQ (reference sequence). The DNA for the CDR3 is TGTGCCAGCAGCGAGAAGAAAAGCGGGAGCTTCTACAATGAGCAGTTCTTC. Encoded protein: CASSEKKSGSFYNEQFF.

This chain connects TRBV18 to TRBJ2-5; TRBD1 matches 9 bases. Germline CDR1 KGHSH, CDR2 LQKENI. This CDR3 is built from 18 residues. J gave up 4 bases and V 1 base, and 13 bases lay outside the gene matches. For the CDR3, the DNA is TGTGCCAGCTCACCACGACAGGGACAGGGACCTCCTGGAGAGACCCAGTACTTC. Its translation is CASSPRQGQGPPGETQYF.

This clonotype occurred many times. The chain joins TRBV11-1 to TRBJ2-5, with 7 bases aligning to TRBD1. In germline, CDR1 is SGHAT, CDR2 FQDESV (reference sequence). The CDR3 is 14 residues long. Unmatched junction bases numbered 7, after V lost 5 bases and J lost 4 bases. The CDR3 DNA sequence: TGTGCCAGCAGCCAAAATCGACAGGGAGAGACCCAGTACTTC. Translating gives CASSQNRQGETQYF.

This clonotype was observed at least ten times. This chain connects TRBV7-9 to TRBJ2-7; D remains ambiguous. Deletions cut 4 bases from V and 2 bases from J, with 12 bases between. Germline values: CDR1 SEHNR, CDR2 FQNEAQ (reference sequence). This CDR3 is 14 amino acids long. CDR3 region: CASSWVVRPYEQYF. CDR3 bases: TGTGCCAGCAGCTGGGTGGTGAGGCCCTACGAGCAGTACTTC.

This clonotype was seen ten or more times. The rearrangement uses TRBV6-2 or TRBV6-3 and TRBJ2-7, with 7 bases lining up with TRBD1. The CDR3 runs to 15 residues. With V trimmed by 7 bases and J by 6 bases, 15 bases remained unmatched. CDR1 MNHEY and CDR2 SVGEGT come from the germline V gene. The chain's CDR3 is CASTSRRQGSSEQYF. The CDR3 region has the DNA TGTGCCAGCACGTCAAGGAGACAGGGTTCGTCCGAGCAGTACTTC.

This clonotype was counted only a few times. This chain connects TRBV7-2 to TRBJ2-1; TRBD2 is a possible D gene (5 bases). Germline V CDR1 and CDR2: SGHTA, FQGNSA. There are 12 residues in the CDR3. Trimming left V 5 bases short and J 15 bases short, with 17 bases between. DNA for the CDR3: TGTGCCAGCAGCCCTTCTCCGGGAAACCCGTTCTTC. Residues: CASSPSPGNPFF.

This clonotype was observed a few times. This chain connects TRBV6-1 to TRBJ1-5; D possibly corresponds to TRBD1 (6 bases). There are 15 residues in the CDR3. Germline values: CDR1 MNHNS, CDR2 SASEGT. V lost 8 bases and J 3 bases, leaving 17 bases between the germline ends. CDR3 DNA sequence: TGTGCCAGCCAACAGTCCGGGGGGCCCAATCAGCCCCAGCATTTT. Amino acid sequence: CASQQSGGPNQPQHF.

The sample holds many counts of this clonotype. The V call is TRBV5-1, the J call TRBJ2-1; 8 bases are a match to TRBD2. The length of the CDR3 is 14 residues. V lost 2 bases to trimming and J lost 7 bases; unmatched junction nucleotides: 5. Per the germline V gene, CDR1 is SGHRS and CDR2 is YFSETQ. CDR3 protein: CASSLGSGANEQFF. The DNA for the CDR3 is TGCGCCAGCAGCTTAGGTAGCGGGGCAAATGAGCAGTTCTTC.

V gene TRBV11-2 combines with J gene TRBJ1-1; D ambiguous. Germline-derived CDR1 and CDR2 are SGHAT and FQNNGV. The CDR3 sequence is 13 residues long. The germline V and J ends were trimmed by 0 bases and 11 bases, with 13 bases remaining between them. CDR3 sequence: CASSLEQTTGAFF. CDR3 nucleotide sequence: TGTGCCAGCAGCTTAGAGCAGACTACTGGCGCTTTCTTT.

This clonotype was counted at least ten times. V gene TRBV6-5 combines with J gene TRBJ2-1; D may be TRBD2 (5 bases). This CDR3 is 14 amino acids long. Looked up from germline, CDR1 is MNHEY and CDR2 is SVGAGI. Trimming removed 4 bases at V and 3 bases at J, with 10 bases between. The CDR3 protein is CASSSGINYNEQFF. The CDR3 DNA sequence: TGTGCCAGCAGTTCGGGGATTAACTACAATGAGCAGTTCTTC.

The sample holds a few counts of this clonotype. The rearrangement joins TRBV30 to TRBJ1-1; 8 bases are shared with TRBD1. CDR3 length: 15 amino acids. V gave up 3 bases and J gave up 2 bases; unmatched junction bases: 8. Per germline, CDR1 GTSNPN and CDR2 SVGIG (reference sequence). CDR3 in amino acids: CAWRPDRVKNTEAFF. As DNA, the CDR3 is TGTGCCTGGAGACCGGACAGGGTTAAAAACACTGAAGCTTTCTTT.

This clonotype was recorded at least ten times. The J gene is TRBJ1-2, the V gene TRBV7-2; TRBD1 might be the D (6 bases). Looked up from germline, CDR1 is SGHTA and CDR2 is FQGNSA. V dropped 5 bases and J dropped 5 bases, with 12 bases sitting between them. CDR3 size: 13 residues. This CDR3 is CASSPPGVYGYTF. Written as DNA, the CDR3 is TGTGCCAGCAGCCCTCCAGGGGTTTATGGCTACACCTTC.